By proportion, the clone carrying this T cell receptor (beta chain) is medium-sized. Its antigen is unidentified. The data belong to a study of memory CD4+ T cells and cytomegalovirus serostatus. Study in general: Donors were healthy Belgian adults, 9 CMV seropositive and around 24 seronegative. Study conclusions and caveats: The CMV-associated TCR signature appears largely within the CD4+ memory repertoire. About 40% of the roughly 160 known CMV-associated TCRbeta sequences appeared in CD4+ memory.

The CDR3 contains 16 residues. V dropped 4 bases and J dropped 0 bases, with 14 bases sitting between them. CDR1 and CDR2 from the germline V gene are SGHTS and YDEGEE. Single viable CD3+CD4+CD8-CD45RO+ cells were sorted as the memory CD4+ T cells. The assay was immunoSEQ multiplex PCR, and TCRdb's table has in-frame clones only and misses some. The table has tens of thousands of clones, approximately 74% seen once. The sample consisted of memory CD4+ T cells from blood. This receptor was taken from an adult in good health and CMV-seropositive. The rearrangement uses TRBV5-8 and TRBJ1-3; no clear D. The CDR3 sequence is CASSRIRVSSGNTIYF. As DNA, the CDR3 is TGTGCCAGCAGCCGCATAAGGGTTAGCTCTGGAAACACCATATATTTT.